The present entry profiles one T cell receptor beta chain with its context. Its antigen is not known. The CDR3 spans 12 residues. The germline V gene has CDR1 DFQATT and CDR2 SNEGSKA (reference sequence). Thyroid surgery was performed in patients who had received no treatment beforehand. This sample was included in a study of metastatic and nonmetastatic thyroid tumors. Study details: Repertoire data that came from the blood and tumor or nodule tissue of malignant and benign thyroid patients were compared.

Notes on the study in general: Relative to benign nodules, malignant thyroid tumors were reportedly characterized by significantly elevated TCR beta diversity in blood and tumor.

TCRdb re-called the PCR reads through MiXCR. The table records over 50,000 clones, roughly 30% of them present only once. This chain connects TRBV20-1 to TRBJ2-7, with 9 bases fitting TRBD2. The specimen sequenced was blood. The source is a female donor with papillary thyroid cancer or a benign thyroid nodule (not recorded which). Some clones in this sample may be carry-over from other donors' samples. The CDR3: CSCRREGYEQYF. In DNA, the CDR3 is TGCAGCTGCCGGCGGGAGGGGTACGAGCAGTACTTC.